Below, 22 T cell receptor beta chains from the same sample are listed, as sequenced in a study of blood T cell repertoires in COVID-19. Generated by immunoSEQ multiplex PCR, the TCRdb table keeps only in-frame clones and is missing some. The sample has some 240,000 clones, around 80% seen once. The sequenced sample was PBMCs or T cells enriched from blood (not recorded which). The receptors stem from a man aged 25-45 years with acute COVID-19.

The V call is TRBV3-1 (or the pseudogene TRBV3-2), the J call TRBJ2-5; D remains ambiguous. V shed 7 bases and J shed 10 bases, with 10 bases lying between them. The CDR3 is 10 amino acids. Germline CDR1 reads LGHDT; CDR2 reads YNNKEL (reference sequence). The CDR3 region has the DNA TGTGCCAGCACCGGCCCGGGCCAGTACTTC. Translation: CASTGPGQYF.

This clone has just one count. The CDR3 loop reads CASSLVAGGAEAFF. In nucleotides, the CDR3 is TGTGCCAGCAGCTTGGTTGCAGGGGGCGCCGAAGCTTTCTTT. V usage is TRBV5-8 and J usage is TRBJ1-1, with 8 bases identical to TRBD1. Germline V gives CDR1 SGHTS, CDR2 YDEGEE. This CDR3 contains 14 residues. Trimming took 0 bases from V and 8 from J; bases not matched to a gene: 6.

This rearrangement joins TRBV19 to TRBJ1-2, with 10 positions matching TRBD1. This CDR3 is 14 amino acids long. With 5 bases clipped from V and 10 bases from J, the junction kept 10 bases outside the gene matches. The germline V gene has CDR1 LNHDA and CDR2 SQIVND (reference sequence). DNA of the CDR3: TGTGCCAGTAGTCCGCTGGGACAGGGGAGAAACTACACCTTC. It codes for CASSPLGQGRNYTF. Combining the CDR3 with reference TRBV19 and TRBJ1-2 gives the whole variable domain DGGITQSPKYLFRKEGQNVTLSCEQNLNHDAMYWYRQDPGQGLRLIYYSQIVNDFQKGDIAEGYSVSREKKESFPLTVTSAQKNPTAFYLCASSPLGQGRNYTFGSGTRLTVV.

This chain connects TRBV5-1 to TRBJ2-5; TRBD2 is a possible D gene (6 bases). The CDR3 spans 15 residues. Trimming shortened V by 2 bases and J by 4 bases, and 15 bases separated the two germline ends. Looked up from germline, CDR1 is SGHRS and CDR2 is YFSETQ. DNA of the CDR3: TGCGCCAGCAGCTTAAGGGCCATGGGGGGAGAGACCCAGTACTTC. Its translation is CASSLRAMGGETQYF.

V is TRBV5-6 and J is TRBJ2-3; D may be TRBD2 (6 bases). The germline V and J ends were trimmed by 4 bases and 0 bases, with 9 bases remaining between them. CDR1 is SGHDT, CDR2 YYEEEE, per germline. The CDR3 has 14 amino acids. The CDR3 protein is CASSRDSSTDTQYF. The DNA for the CDR3 is TGTGCCAGCAGCCGGGACTCTAGCACAGATACGCAGTATTTT.

This clone came up a few times. The rearrangement uses TRBV5-1 and TRBJ2-1, with D possibly TRBD1 on 5 matching bases. With 4 bases removed from V and 6 bases from J, the gap between germline ends came to 20 bases. This CDR3 has 16 amino acids. Germline values: CDR1 SGHRS, CDR2 YFSETQ. The CDR3 DNA reads TGCGCCAGCAGCCCAGGGTCCGACTCTCCCCTCAATGAGCAGTTCTTC. It yields the protein CASSPGSDSPLNEQFF.

Concerning this clone itself: The junction departs from germline at one end; a sequencing error may be responsible. The J gene is TRBJ1-3, the V gene TRBV5-1; TRBD1 agrees at 7 bases. In germline, CDR1 is SGHRS, CDR2 YFSETQ. The CDR3 contains 13 residues. DNA of the CDR3: TGTGCCACTGGGACAGACTCTGGAAACACCATATATTTT. Translating it yields CATGTDSGNTIYF.

CDR3 region: CASSLALAGEQFF. CDR3 nucleotides: TGTGCCAGCAGCTTAGCACTAGCGGGTGAGCAGTTCTTC. The gene calls are TRBV11-1 and TRBJ2-1, with 9 bases lining up with TRBD2. The junction had 0 bases not matched to a gene; V was cut back by 0 bases and J by 9 bases. The germline V gene has CDR1 SGHAT and CDR2 FQDESV (reference sequence). There are 13 residues in the CDR3.

This chain uses TRBV28 with TRBJ1-5; 9 nucleotides align to TRBD1. The CDR3 covers 14 residues. Germline V CDR1 and CDR2: MDHEN, SYDVKM. J lost 5 bases, V lost 3 bases, and 2 bases had no gene match. This CDR3 is CASSLDRGHQPQHF. DNA of the CDR3: TGTGCCAGCAGTTTGGACAGGGGCCATCAGCCCCAGCATTTT.

The chain carries TRBV5-5 and TRBJ1-3, with D possibly being TRBD1 (6 bases). The V end was cut by 0 bases, the J end by 2 bases, with 12 bases between. This CDR3 is built from 16 residues. The V gene's germline CDR1 is SGHKS and CDR2 YYEKEE (reference sequence). The CDR3 DNA is TGTGCCAGCAGCTTGGGTAACAGGGTGGCTGGAAACACCATATATTTT. Translation: CASSLGNRVAGNTIYF.

Here the CDR3 reads CASTFLRETGELFF. The CDR3 nucleotides are TGTGCCAGTACCTTCCTCAGGGAAACCGGGGAGCTGTTTTTT. This sequence joins TRBV19 and TRBJ2-2; D is possibly TRBD1 (5 bases). The CDR3 runs to 14 residues. Trimming removed 7 bases from V and 5 bases from J, with 14 bases in between. Germline lookup yields CDR1 LNHDA and CDR2 SQIVND (reference sequence).

The chain links TRBV14 to TRBJ2-5, with 8 bases that match TRBD2. Germline CDR1 is SGHDN and CDR2 is FVKESK. Trimming took 2 bases from V and 4 from J; bases not matched to a gene: 9. This CDR3 spans 16 amino acids. Here the CDR3 reads CASSQINGGRRETQYF. The DNA of the CDR3 is TGTGCCAGCAGCCAAATAAACGGCGGGAGGAGAGAGACCCAGTACTTC. Combining the CDR3 with reference TRBV14 and TRBJ2-5 gives the whole variable domain EAGVTQFPSHSVIEKGQTVTLRCDPISGHDNLYWYRRVMGKEIKFLLHFVKESKQDESGMPNNRFLAERTGGTYSTLKVQPAELEDSGVYFCASSQINGGRRETQYFGPGTRLLVL.

The chain employs TRBV5-6 and TRBJ1-2; 7 bases align to TRBD1. V lost 0 bases and J lost 5; bases outside the gene matches: 7. Germline CDR1 reads SGHDT; CDR2 reads YYEEEE. The CDR3 is 15 residues long. For the CDR3, the DNA is TGTGCCAGCAGCTTGGAGGTAGGGGGCGCATATGGCTACACCTTC. Its protein is CASSLEVGGAYGYTF.

The rearrangement uses TRBV9 and TRBJ1-2, with D possibly matching TRBD1 (5 bases). The CDR3 spans 13 residues. Germline CDR1 reads SGDLS; CDR2 reads YYNGEE. The ends were cut back, 5 bases at V and 8 bases at J, with 16 bases in the middle. CDR3 DNA sequence: TGTGCCAGCAGTATGACAGACTTTGGGGGCTACACCTTC. Translated, it gives CASSMTDFGGYTF.

The gene calls are TRBV5-4 and TRBJ1-2, with a tentative D call TRBD1 (6 bases). Germline CDR1 SGHNT, CDR2 YYREEE (reference sequence). Trimming cost V 7 bases and J 3 bases, with 16 bases left between them. The CDR3 is 14 residues long. CDR3 sequence: CASETGSDDYGYTF. The CDR3 coding sequence is TGTGCCAGCGAAACAGGGTCCGATGACTATGGCTACACCTTC.

The rearrangement joins TRBV7-9 to TRBJ1-2, with 7 bases matching TRBD1. The V gene's germline CDR1 is SEHNR and CDR2 FQNEAQ (reference sequence). V shed 4 bases, J shed 3 bases, and the junction held 5 bases outside the gene matches. The CDR3 is 14 residues long. The CDR3 bases are TGTGCCAGCAGCTACACAGGGGTGGACTATGGCTACACCTTC. As protein: CASSYTGVDYGYTF.

The chain combines TRBV27 with TRBJ1-4; possibly TRBD1 for D (6 bases). With 4 bases removed from V and 14 bases from J, the gap between germline ends came to 14 bases. Germline assignment: CDR1 MNHEY and CDR2 SMNVEV (reference sequence). The CDR3 runs to 12 residues. The CDR3 loop reads CASSWLGGELFF. The CDR3 DNA follows: TGTGCCAGCAGTTGGTTAGGGGGAGAGCTGTTTTTT.

The rearrangement joins TRBV19 to TRBJ2-1; TRBD2 aligns across 9 bases. The CDR3 length is 16 residues. The V gene end was trimmed by 2 bases and the J gene end by 6 bases; junction bases not matched to a gene: 8. Germline V gene lookup returns CDR1 LNHDA and CDR2 SQIVND (reference sequence). CDR3 in DNA: TGTGCCAGTAGTATACCCGGGGGAGCGGGGGGCAATGAGCAGTTCTTC. This codes for CASSIPGGAGGNEQFF. Full variable domain (missing parts from reference TRBV19 and TRBJ2-1): DGGITQSPKYLFRKEGQNVTLSCEQNLNHDAMYWYRQDPGQGLRLIYYSQIVNDFQKGDIAEGYSVSREKKESFPLTVTSAQKNPTAFYLCASSIPGGAGGNEQFFGPGTRLTVL.

This chain links TRBV29-1 with TRBJ1-2; 10 bases align to TRBD1. The CDR3 runs 14 residues. Trimming took 3 bases from V and 8 from J; bases not matched to a gene: 9. The germline V gene has CDR1 SQVTM and CDR2 ANQGSEA. The CDR3 here is CSVDRGQGGYGYTF. The CDR3 DNA sequence: TGCAGCGTTGATCGCGGACAGGGGGGTTACGGCTACACCTTC.

The V and J genes are TRBV19 and TRBJ1-6, with TRBD1 identical over 12 bases. Germline trimming cut 6 bases from V and 7 bases from J; bases unmatched to any gene: 4. The CDR3 is made up of 15 amino acids. Germline loops: CDR1 LNHDA, CDR2 SQIVND (reference sequence). The CDR3 protein is CASSGTGGVNSPLHF. In nucleotides, the CDR3 is TGTGCCAGTAGCGGGACAGGGGGCGTAAATTCACCCCTCCACTTT.

J is TRBJ1-5 and V is TRBV7-2; the D gene is possibly TRBD1 (5 bases). Trimming took off 5 bases at V and 7 bases at J, with 12 bases between the two ends. The germline V gene encodes CDR1 SGHTA and CDR2 FQGNSA. This CDR3 spans 13 amino acids. In nucleotides, the CDR3 is TGTGCCAGCAGCGCTGGGGGGAGCCAGCCCCAGCATTTT. Its protein is CASSAGGSQPQHF.

Only one count was recorded for this clone. The rearrangement links TRBV7-9 to TRBJ1-3; no reliable D call. This CDR3 is built from 11 residues. Germline V gene sequence: CDR1 SEHNR, CDR2 FQNEAQ (reference sequence). V lost 5 bases to trimming and J lost 4 bases, with 3 bases between them. The CDR3 spells CASSLGNTIYF. The CDR3 DNA sequence: TGTGCCAGCAGCCTAGGAAACACCATATATTTT.